This is a list of T cell receptor beta chains from one sample in a study of CD8+ T cells in alopecia areata. TCRdb keeps only in-frame clones here, not all; method: immunoSEQ multiplex PCR. Of fewer than 200,000 clones listed, around 59% are singletons. The sequencing here drew on CD4+ T cells sorted from blood, taken at week 24, from a patient treated with tofacitinib. These receptor sequences come from a human donor with alopecia areata. The CDR3 runs from the conserved cysteine through the conserved F or W. The D gene is left open where the match is weak. Size values are once, few and many counts, or a class for expanded clones, and some rows have none.

d_call,j_call,v_call,clone_size,cdr3_length,cdr3_nt,cdr3_aa
-,TRBJ1-2,TRBV4-2,-,14,TGTGCCAGCAGCCAAGAAGAGGGCACCTATGGCTACACCTTC,CASSQEEGTYGYTF
TRBD1,TRBJ2-5,TRBV4-2,-,15,TGTGCCAGCAGCCAATTCGGACAGGGGAAAGAGACCCAGTACTTC,CASSQFGQGKETQYF
-,TRBJ2-5,TRBV4-2,-,16,TGTGCCAGCAGCCAGGTGGCGGAGGGGTACCAAGAGACCCAGTACTTC,CASSQVAEGYQETQYF
-,TRBJ2-3,TRBV29-1,-,15,TGCAGCGTTCAGGTGGGGGGGCCCTCCACAGATACGCAGTATTTT,CSVQVGGPSTDTQYF
TRBD1,TRBJ1-1,TRBV6-6,-,15,TGTGCCAGCAGTTACTCGATGACAGGGGCGCCTGAAGCTTTCTTT,CASSYSMTGAPEAFF
-,TRBJ2-3,TRBV6-1,-,18,TGTGCCAGCAGTGGAACAGGTGGGGGAGTCAAGTCGCCGGATACGCAGTATTTT,CASSGTGGGVKSPDTQYF
-,TRBJ1-1,TRBV11-3,few,13,TGTGCCAGCAGCTTTCAGTTGAACACTGAAGCTTTCTTT,CASSFQLNTEAFF
-,TRBJ2-3,TRBV4-2,-,17,TGTGCCAGCAGCCAAGATGCCCAGGGAGCGAGCACAGATACGCAGTATTTT,CASSQDAQGASTDTQYF
-,TRBJ2-3,TRBV13,-,12,TGTGCCAGCAGGACCGACACAGATACGCAGTATTTT,CASRTDTDTQYF
-,TRBJ2-7,TRBV29-1,-,12,TGCAGCGTTGCGGGCCCGGGGTACGAGCAGTACTTC,CSVAGPGYEQYF
-,TRBJ1-2,TRBV23-1,-,15,TGCGCCAGCAGTCACCGGGTGGATAACTCCCATGGCTACACCTTC,CASSHRVDNSHGYTF
-,TRBJ1-5,TRBV30,-,14,TGTGCCTGGAGTGGCCGGGGTTTCAATCAGCCCCAGCATTTT,CAWSGRGFNQPQHF
-,TRBJ2-1,TRBV30,few,13,TGTGCCCTGGCCGGAGGGGTGTACAATGAGCAGTTCTTC,CALAGGVYNEQFF
-,TRBJ1-2,TRBV27,-,13,TGTGCCAGCAGTGTTCGGGGGCTCGATGGCTACACCTTC,CASSVRGLDGYTF
-,TRBJ2-5,TRBV30,-,13,TGTGCCTGGAGTGTTTATGGGCGGGGGACCCAGTACTTC,CAWSVYGRGTQYF
-,TRBJ2-5,TRBV2,-,11,TGTGCCAGCAGTGTGGTAGAGACCCAGTACTTC,CASSVVETQYF
TRBD1,TRBJ2-7,TRBV29-1,-,13,TGCAGCGTTGAGGGGACAGGGGGCTACGAGCAGTACTTC,CSVEGTGGYEQYF
TRBD1,TRBJ1-2,TRBV11-2,-,14,TGTGCCAGCAGCTTGGGACAGGGTGAGGGCGGCTACACCTTC,CASSLGQGEGGYTF
TRBD2,TRBJ2-1,TRBV29-1,-,17,TGCAGCGTTGGGTCTAGCGGGGGGGCTTTTCCCTACAATGAGCAGTTCTTC,CSVGSSGGAFPYNEQFF
-,TRBJ1-6,TRBV6-5,few,14,TGTGCCAGCAGTTTGGGCAGCCAAAATTCACCCCTCCACTTT,CASSLGSQNSPLHF
-,TRBJ2-7,TRBV30,-,12,TGTGCCTGGAGCCCCTTTCAAGGTTTTTCGTACTTC,CAWSPFQGFSYF
-,TRBJ2-7,TRBV29-1,-,9,TGCAGCGTTGCCCACGAGCAGTACTTC,CSVAHEQYF